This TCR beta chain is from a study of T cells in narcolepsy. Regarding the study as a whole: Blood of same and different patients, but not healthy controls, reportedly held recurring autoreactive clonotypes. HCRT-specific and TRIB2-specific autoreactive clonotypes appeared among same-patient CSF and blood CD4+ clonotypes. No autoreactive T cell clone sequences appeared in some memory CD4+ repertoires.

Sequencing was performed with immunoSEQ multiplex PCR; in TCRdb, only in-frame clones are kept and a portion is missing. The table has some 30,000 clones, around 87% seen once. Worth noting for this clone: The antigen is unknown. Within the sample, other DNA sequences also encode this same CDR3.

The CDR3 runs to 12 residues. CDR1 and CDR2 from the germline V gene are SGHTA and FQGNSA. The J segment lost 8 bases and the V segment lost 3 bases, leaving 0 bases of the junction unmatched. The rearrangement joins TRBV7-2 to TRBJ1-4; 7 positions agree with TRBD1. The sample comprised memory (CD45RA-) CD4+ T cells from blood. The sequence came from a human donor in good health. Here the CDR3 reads CASSLDREKLFF. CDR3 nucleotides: TGTGCCAGCAGCTTGGACAGGGAAAAACTGTTTTTT.